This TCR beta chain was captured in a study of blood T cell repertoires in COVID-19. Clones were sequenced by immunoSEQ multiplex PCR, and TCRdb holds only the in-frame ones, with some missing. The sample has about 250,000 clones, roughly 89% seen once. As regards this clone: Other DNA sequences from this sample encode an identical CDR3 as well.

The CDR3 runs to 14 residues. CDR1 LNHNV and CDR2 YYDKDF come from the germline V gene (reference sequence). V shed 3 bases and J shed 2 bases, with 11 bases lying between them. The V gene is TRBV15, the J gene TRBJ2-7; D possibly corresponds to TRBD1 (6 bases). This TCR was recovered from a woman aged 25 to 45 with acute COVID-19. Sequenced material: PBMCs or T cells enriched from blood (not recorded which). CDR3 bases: TGTGCCACCAGCAGGGACCGGACAGCCTACGAGCAGTACTTC. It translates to CATSRDRTAYEQYF.